The 24 T cell receptor beta chains given below trace back to one sample, sequenced in a study of cytomegalovirus exposure and HLA in healthy donors. This PCR relied on a set of 60 Vbeta primers and 13 Jbeta primers. TCRdb keeps only in-frame clones here, not all; method: immunoSEQ multiplex PCR. The data hold roughly 230,000 clones, with roughly 84% observed a single time. Sequencing was done on a sample of PBMCs. These receptors were collected from a girl aged 2 to 9 in good health and CMV-seronegative.

The chain combines TRBV10-1 with TRBJ2-7; maybe TRBD1 (6 bases). The CDR3 length is 12 residues. V was shortened by 7 bases and J by 8 bases, with 15 bases between the two germline ends. The V gene's germline CDR1 is WNHNN and CDR2 SYGVQD (reference sequence). The CDR3 nucleotides are TGCGCCAGCACCTGGGGGCAGGCACAGCAGTACTTC. It specifies CASTWGQAQQYF.

V and J are TRBV30 and TRBJ2-7; maybe TRBD1 (6 bases). Between the trimmed V and J ends, which lost 5 bases and 0 bases, there was a span of 14 bases. This CDR3 is built from 14 residues. CDR1 and CDR2 (germline): GTSNPN, SVGIG (reference sequence). This chain's CDR3 is CAWAPTGSSYEQYF. The CDR3 bases are TGTGCCTGGGCTCCGACAGGCTCCTCCTACGAGCAGTACTTC.

Only a few counts were recorded for this clone. The CDR3 here is CAISELQGYDQPQHF. In DNA, the CDR3 is TGTGCCATCAGTGAACTACAGGGGTATGATCAGCCCCAGCATTTT. The rearrangement links TRBV10-3 to TRBJ1-5; 7 nucleotides match TRBD1. With V trimmed by 3 bases and J by 5 bases, 7 bases remained unmatched. The CDR3 is 15 residues long. The germline CDR1 and CDR2 sequences are ENHRY and SYGVKD.

J is TRBJ1-5 and V is TRBV4-2; the D gene is possibly TRBD1 (5 bases). The germline V and J ends were trimmed by 0 bases and 3 bases, with 9 bases remaining between them. CDR1 LGHNA and CDR2 YNFKEQ come from the germline V gene. This CDR3 contains 15 residues. CDR3 residues: CASSQEGQVNQPQHF. The CDR3 nucleotides read TGTGCCAGCAGCCAAGAGGGGCAGGTCAATCAGCCCCAGCATTTT.

The rearrangement links TRBV2 to TRBJ1-2, with D possibly TRBD1 on 6 matching bases. The V end was cut by 6 bases, the J end by 3 bases, with 11 bases between. The CDR3 loop spans 13 amino acids. Germline V gene lookup returns CDR1 SNHLY and CDR2 FYNNEI. In DNA, the CDR3 is TGTGCCAGCAGGTCACAGGGTGACTATGGCTACACCTTC. The encoded protein is CASRSQGDYGYTF.

The rearrangement links TRBV10-3 to TRBJ1-5; D ambiguous. Trimming stripped 0 bases from V and 0 bases from J, with 12 bases between. There are 17 residues in the CDR3. Germline CDR1 and CDR2: ENHRY and SYGVKD. Here the CDR3 DNA reads TGTGCCATCAGTGAGTCGATGCAGGTCCGTAGCAATCAGCCCCAGCATTTT. Residues: CAISESMQVRSNQPQHF.

The chain has TRBV19 and TRBJ2-1; D uncertain. Germline V gene sequence: CDR1 LNHDA, CDR2 SQIVND (reference sequence). CDR3 length: 12 residues. V was pared by 5 bases and J by 4 bases, with 6 bases between. The CDR3 sequence: CASSWAYNEQFF. The CDR3 bases are TGTGCCAGTAGTTGGGCTTACAATGAGCAGTTCTTC.

This chain joins TRBV5-1 and TRBJ2-2, with 7 positions matching TRBD1. Germline values: CDR1 SGHRS, CDR2 YFSETQ. The junction had 7 bases not matched to a gene; V was cut back by 1 base and J by 4 bases. The length of the CDR3 is 16 residues. The CDR3 spells CASSLLRDSFTGELFF. In DNA form, the CDR3 reads TGCGCCAGCAGCTTGCTCCGGGACAGTTTCACCGGGGAGCTGTTTTTT. Complete variable domain (other parts from reference TRBV5-1 and TRBJ2-2): KAGVTQTPRYLIKTRGQQVTLSCSPISGHRSVSWYQQTPGQGLQFLFEYFSETQRNKGNFPGRFSGRQFSNSRSEMNVSTLELGDSALYLCASSLLRDSFTGELFFGEGSRLTVL.

This clone has just one count. The chain couples TRBV30 to TRBJ2-3, with 9 bases identical to TRBD1. V lost 0 bases to trimming and J lost 4 bases; unmatched junction nucleotides: 5. Germline V lookup: CDR1 GTSNPN, CDR2 SVGIG (reference sequence). The CDR3 sequence is 15 residues long. This chain's CDR3 is CAWSVLGDRADTQYF. The DNA of the CDR3 is TGTGCCTGGAGTGTACTCGGGGACAGGGCAGATACGCAGTATTTT. The entire variable domain, with the rest obtained from reference TRBV30 and TRBJ2-3, is as follows: SQTIHQWPATLVQPVGSPLSLECTVEGTSNPNLYWYRQAAGRGLQLLFYSVGIGQISSEVPQNLSASRPQDRQFILSSKKLLLSDSGFYLCAWSVLGDRADTQYFGPGTRLTVL.

The rearrangement uses TRBV5-5 and TRBJ1-2; 12 bases are a match to TRBD1. Germline values: CDR1 SGHKS, CDR2 YYEKEE (reference sequence). The length of the CDR3 is 15 residues. The junction had 5 bases not matched to a gene; V was cut back by 4 bases and J by 4 bases. Here the CDR3 DNA reads TGTGCCAGCAGCGTCCCGGGACAGGGGGCCTATGGCTACACCTTC. The encoded protein is CASSVPGQGAYGYTF.

This clone was seen once. CDR3 DNA: TGTGCCAGCAGCTCACTAGGGTGGCAAGAGACCCAGTACTTC. Protein: CASSSLGWQETQYF. V gene TRBV7-9 combines with J gene TRBJ2-5; D might be TRBD2 (5 bases). Germline assignment: CDR1 SEHNR and CDR2 FQNEAQ (reference sequence). The CDR3 is made up of 14 amino acids. The germline V and J ends were trimmed by 4 bases and 2 bases, with 11 bases remaining between them.

This chain connects TRBV27 to TRBJ2-1, with 9 bases aligning to TRBD1. J was trimmed by 9 bases and V by 9 bases; bases with no gene match: 9. Looked up from germline, CDR1 is MNHEY and CDR2 is SMNVEV (reference sequence). CDR3 length equals 13 residues. The CDR3 reads CASYTTGGGEQFF. DNA of the CDR3: TGTGCCAGTTACACGACAGGGGGAGGTGAGCAGTTCTTC.

This chain joins TRBV7-9 and TRBJ1-5; 7 bases fit TRBD1. Looked up from germline, CDR1 is SEHNR and CDR2 is FQNEAQ (reference sequence). The trim removed 1 base at V and 2 bases at J, leaving 2 bases unmatched. The CDR3 consists of 15 residues. This chain's CDR3 is CASSLETGRNQPQHF. In DNA, the CDR3 is TGTGCCAGCAGCTTAGAGACAGGGCGCAATCAGCCCCAGCATTTT.

The V and J genes are TRBV6-5 and TRBJ1-1; D is unclear. CDR3 length: 14 amino acids. In germline, CDR1 is MNHEY, CDR2 SVGAGI. V was clipped by 6 bases and J by 4 bases, with 15 bases between them. CDR3 coding DNA: TGTGCCAGCAGCTCCAGCCTAGAGACCACTGAAGCTTTCTTT. This sequence encodes CASSSSLETTEAFF.

This clone was picked up a small number of times. This chain links TRBV2 with TRBJ2-5; no reliable D call. Trimming removed 8 bases at V and 2 bases at J, with 18 bases between. The CDR3 spans 15 residues. Germline values: CDR1 SNHLY, CDR2 FYNNEI. This CDR3 reads CASPEGVGLQETQYF. In DNA, the CDR3 is TGTGCCAGCCCAGAAGGTGTGGGCCTACAAGAGACCCAGTACTTC.

The V gene is TRBV18, the J gene TRBJ1-3; 7 bases map to TRBD1. The germline gives CDR1 KGHSH, CDR2 LQKENI. V shed 4 bases, J shed 2 bases, and the junction held 5 bases outside the gene matches. The CDR3 consists of 15 residues. The CDR3 bases are TGTGCCAGCTCACTCCAGGGGGACCCTGGAAACACCATATATTTT. Translating it yields CASSLQGDPGNTIYF.

Only one count was recorded for this clone. This chain joins TRBV21-1 and TRBJ2-7; TRBD2, the D gene given by the table, was not confirmed from the DNA. TRBV21-1 is a pseudogene locus. The CDR3 sequence is 12 residues long. CDR3 nucleotide sequence: TGTGCCAGCAGCAAAGTAACGGACGAGCAGTACTTC. The encoded protein is CASSKVTDEQYF.

The sample holds a few counts of this clone. The rearrangement joins TRBV4-1 to TRBJ1-2, with TRBD1 as a possible D gene (5 bases). Germline CDR1 MGHRA, CDR2 YSYEKL. The CDR3 has 16 amino acids. V dropped 0 bases and J dropped 0 bases, with 11 bases sitting between them. CDR3 sequence: CASSQERQGPNYGYTF. The CDR3 DNA sequence: TGCGCCAGCAGCCAAGAGCGGCAGGGCCCTAACTATGGCTACACCTTC.

The rearrangement uses TRBV30 and TRBJ1-2, with 9 bases that match TRBD1. V dropped 7 bases and J dropped 7; count of bases not matched to a gene: 7. The CDR3 is made up of 12 amino acids. CDR1 is GTSNPN and CDR2 is SVGIG in the germline V gene (reference sequence). The CDR3 region is CAYGQGRLGYTF. The CDR3 nucleotides are TGTGCCTATGGACAGGGGCGCCTTGGCTACACCTTC.

The chain couples TRBV5-1 to TRBJ2-2; D possibly corresponds to TRBD1 (5 bases). V was pared by 0 bases and J by 5 bases, with 14 bases between. Per the germline V gene, CDR1 is SGHRS and CDR2 is YFSETQ. There are 16 residues in the CDR3. CDR3 sequence: CASSLEPGSGTGELFF. The CDR3 DNA reads TGCGCCAGCAGCTTGGAGCCGGGTTCAGGGACCGGGGAGCTGTTTTTT.

V usage is TRBV11-2 and J usage is TRBJ1-1; the match to TRBD1 covers 7 bases. V lost 3 bases to trimming and J lost 4 bases; unmatched junction nucleotides: 14. The CDR3 length is 17 residues. In germline, CDR1 is SGHAT, CDR2 FQNNGV. The CDR3 nucleotides read TGTGCCAGCAGCTTTGGGCCCGACAGGGCCTGGGCCACTGAAGCTTTCTTT. Its protein product is CASSFGPDRAWATEAFF.

This clone has only one observation. The V gene is TRBV6-1, the J gene TRBJ2-7; TRBD2 might be the D (5 bases). This CDR3 spans 13 amino acids. The ends were cut back, 3 bases at V and 0 bases at J, with 6 bases in the middle. Germline-derived CDR1 and CDR2 are MNHNS and SASEGT. The CDR3 is CASSDGVSYEQYF. The CDR3 coding sequence is TGTGCCAGCAGTGACGGGGTCTCCTACGAGCAGTACTTC.

The CDR3 region is CASSLTGNGNQPQHF. In DNA form, the CDR3 reads TGTGCCAGCAGCCTTACAGGGAATGGCAATCAGCCCCAGCATTTT. V is TRBV7-6 and J is TRBJ1-5, with D maybe TRBD1 (6 bases). CDR3 length: 15 residues. Trimming stripped 5 bases from V and 2 bases from J, with 13 bases between. The germline V gene encodes CDR1 SGHVS and CDR2 FNYEAQ.

J is TRBJ1-1 and V is TRBV2, with a weak D call TRBD1 (5 bases). V was clipped by 6 bases and J by 4 bases, with 12 bases between them. Germline CDR1 SNHLY, CDR2 FYNNEI. The CDR3 has 13 residues. CDR3: CASSRVGGTEAFF. The CDR3 coding sequence is TGTGCCAGCAGCCGCGTGGGGGGCACTGAAGCTTTCTTT.